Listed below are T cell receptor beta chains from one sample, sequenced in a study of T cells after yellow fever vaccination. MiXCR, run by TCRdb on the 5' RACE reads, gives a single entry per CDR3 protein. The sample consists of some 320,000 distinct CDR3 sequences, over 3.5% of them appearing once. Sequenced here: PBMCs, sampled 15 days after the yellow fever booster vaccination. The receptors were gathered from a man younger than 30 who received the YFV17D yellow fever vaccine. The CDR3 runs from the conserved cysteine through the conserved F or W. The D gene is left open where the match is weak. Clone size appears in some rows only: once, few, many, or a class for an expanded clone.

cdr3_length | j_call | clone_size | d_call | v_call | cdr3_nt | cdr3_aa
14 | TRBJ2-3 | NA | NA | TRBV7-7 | TGTGCTAGCAGCGACGCCCGATCTGGGGATACGCAGTATTTT | CASSDARSGDTQYF
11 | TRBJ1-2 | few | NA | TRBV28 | TGTGCCAGCAGCGACAAGTTCGGCTACACCTTC | CASSDKFGYTF
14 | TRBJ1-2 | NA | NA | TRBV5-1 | TGCGCCAGCAGGGGCTCGGGGCTCTCAGTTGGCTACACCTTC | CASRGSGLSVGYTF
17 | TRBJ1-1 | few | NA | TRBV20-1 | TGCAGTGCTGACCCTCCAACAATCACGGAGATGAACACTGAAGCTTTCTTT | CSADPPTITEMNTEAFF
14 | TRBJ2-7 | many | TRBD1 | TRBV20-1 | TGCAGTGCGACGACGCCGGGACAGGGCGGAGAGCAGTACTTC | CSATTPGQGGEQYF
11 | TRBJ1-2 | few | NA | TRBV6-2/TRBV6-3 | TGTGCCAGCAGTTACTCGGGTAGCTACACCTTC | CASSYSGSYTF
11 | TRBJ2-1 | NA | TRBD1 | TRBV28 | TGTGCCAGCAGTTTTTCGACAGGGTGGTTCTTC | CASSFSTGWFF
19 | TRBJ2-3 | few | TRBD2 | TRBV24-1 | TGTGCCACCAGTGATTCCGGACTAGCGGGGGGGCCTGGCACAGATACGCAGTATTTT | CATSDSGLAGGPGTDTQYF
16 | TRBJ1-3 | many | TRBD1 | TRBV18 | TGTGCCAGCTCACCACTCGGGACAGCCTCTGGAAACACCATATATTTT | CASSPLGTASGNTIYF
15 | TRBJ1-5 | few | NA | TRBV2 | TGTGCCAGCAGTGAAATCTTGGCAGTTAGTCAGCCCCAGCATTTT | CASSEILAVSQPQHF
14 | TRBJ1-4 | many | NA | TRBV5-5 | TGTGCCAGCACCCCCCGGCAGCAAAATGAAAAACTGTTTTTT | CASTPRQQNEKLFF
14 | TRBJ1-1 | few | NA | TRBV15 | TGTGCCACCAGAAAAGACATGGTGAACACTGAAGCTTTCTTT | CATRKDMVNTEAFF
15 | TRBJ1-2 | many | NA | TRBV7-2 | TGTGCCAGCAGCCTCTCGACGGAGCTTAACTATGGCTACACCTTC | CASSLSTELNYGYTF
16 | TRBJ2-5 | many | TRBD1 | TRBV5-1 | TGCGCCAGCAGCAACCGGGACAGGGGAGAGGGAGAGACCCAGTACTTC | CASSNRDRGEGETQYF
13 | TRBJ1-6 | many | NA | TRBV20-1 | TGCAGTGCCGCGACACTGTATAATTCACCCCTCCACTTT | CSAATLYNSPLHF
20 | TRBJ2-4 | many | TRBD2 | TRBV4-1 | TGCGCCAGCAGCCGTCGGACTAGCGGGGGCCACGCCTCCTCCAAAAACATTCAGTACTTC | CASSRRTSGGHASSKNIQYF